This record concerns one TCR beta chain sequence. V lost 1 base, J lost 7 bases, and 2 bases lay in between. CDR1 and CDR2 from the germline V gene are LGHNT and FRNRAP. The CDR3 runs to 11 residues. This sample is drawn from a study of yellow fever vaccine responses in identical twins. One entry per CDR3 protein results from TCRdb running MiXCR on the RT-PCR reads. Among tens of thousands of distinct CDR3 sequences listed, around 77% were seen once. The TCR was taken from a woman aged 18 to 35 who received the yellow fever vaccine. Sequencing was performed on T cells from blood (PBMCs), unsorted or a sorted subset (not recorded which), taken before or after yellow fever vaccination (not recorded which). This chain uses TRBV12-5 with TRBJ1-5; D is uncertain. DNA of the CDR3: TGTGCTAGTGGTTTGGAACAGCCCCAGCATTTT. Its translation is CASGLEQPQHF. The full variable domain, its missing parts supplied by reference TRBV12-5 and TRBJ1-5, is DARVTQTPRHKVTEMGQEVTMRCQPILGHNTVFWYRQTMMQGLELLAYFRNRAPLDDSGMPKDRFSAEMPDATLATLKIQPSEPRDSAVYFCASGLEQPQHFGDGTRLSIL.